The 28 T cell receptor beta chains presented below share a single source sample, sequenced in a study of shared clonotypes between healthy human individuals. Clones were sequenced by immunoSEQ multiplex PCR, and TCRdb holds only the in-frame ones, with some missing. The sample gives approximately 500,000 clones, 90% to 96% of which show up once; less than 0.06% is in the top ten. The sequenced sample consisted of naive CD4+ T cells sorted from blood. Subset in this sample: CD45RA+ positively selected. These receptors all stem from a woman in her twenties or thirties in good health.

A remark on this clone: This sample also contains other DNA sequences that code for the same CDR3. The CDR3 bases are TGCGCCAGCAGTTCGGGCCACTACGAGCAGTACTTC. Translating gives CASSSGHYEQYF. This rearrangement joins TRBV5-1 to TRBJ2-7; D gene ambiguous. CDR3 length equals 12 residues. Germline V CDR1 and CDR2: SGHRS, YFSETQ. Deletions cut 5 bases from V and 3 bases from J, with 9 bases between.

Here the CDR3 reads CAISAEDRVLTF. The CDR3 nucleotides read TGTGCCATCAGTGCTGAGGACAGGGTGCTCACCTTC. The rearrangement uses TRBV10-3 and TRBJ1-2; 8 nucleotides align to TRBD1. Germline loops: CDR1 ENHRY, CDR2 SYGVKD. This CDR3 comprises 12 residues. V lost 4 bases and J lost 13; bases outside the gene matches: 8.

CDR3 sequence: CASSFRQGDEQFF. CDR3 nucleotide sequence: TGTGCCAGCAGTTTTCGTCAGGGCGATGAGCAGTTCTTC. The chain uses TRBV28 and TRBJ2-1; D is perhaps TRBD1 (5 bases). V dropped 3 bases and J dropped 8 bases, with 11 bases sitting between them. This CDR3 is 13 amino acids long. The germline CDR1 and CDR2 sequences are MDHEN and SYDVKM.

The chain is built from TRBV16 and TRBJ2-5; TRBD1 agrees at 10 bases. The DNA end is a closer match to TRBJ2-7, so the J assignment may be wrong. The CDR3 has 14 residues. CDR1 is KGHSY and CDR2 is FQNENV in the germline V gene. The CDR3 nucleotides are TGTGCCAGCAGCCGGGACAGGGGCGTCTACGAGCAGTACTTC. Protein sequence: CASSRDRGVYEQYF.

The CDR3 reads CAWTPRGWTEAFF. CDR3 coding DNA: TGTGCCTGGACCCCCAGGGGGTGGACTGAAGCTTTCTTT. V is TRBV30 and J is TRBJ1-1; 7 bases are a match to TRBD1. The germline V gene encodes CDR1 GTSNPN and CDR2 SVGIG (reference sequence). The trim removed 4 bases at V and 5 bases at J, leaving 7 bases unmatched. The CDR3 is made up of 13 amino acids.

CDR3 bases: TGTGCCAGCGGCCGGGACCTAGGGGCAGGGAGGGTC. Its protein product is CASGRDLGAGRV. The rearrangement uses TRBV6-1 and TRBJ2-7, with D possibly being TRBD2 (6 bases). The CDR3 is 12 residues long. Germline V gene lookup returns CDR1 MNHNS and CDR2 SASEGT.

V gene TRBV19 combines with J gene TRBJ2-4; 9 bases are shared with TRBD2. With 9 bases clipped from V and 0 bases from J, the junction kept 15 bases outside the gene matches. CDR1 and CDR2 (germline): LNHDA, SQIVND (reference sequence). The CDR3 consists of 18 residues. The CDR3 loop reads CASKGGGLADLAKNIQYF. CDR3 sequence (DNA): TGTGCCAGCAAAGGGGGGGGACTAGCAGACCTAGCCAAAAACATTCAGTACTTC.

The CDR3 DNA follows: TGCAGTCTTAGGGTGAGCACTGAAGCTTTCTTT. Encoded protein: CSLRVSTEAFF. The chain recombines TRBV20-1 with TRBJ1-1; D is uncertain. Germline V gene sequence: CDR1 DFQATT, CDR2 SNEGSKA (reference sequence). V dropped 8 bases and J dropped 4 bases, with 11 bases sitting between them. The CDR3 totals 11 residues.

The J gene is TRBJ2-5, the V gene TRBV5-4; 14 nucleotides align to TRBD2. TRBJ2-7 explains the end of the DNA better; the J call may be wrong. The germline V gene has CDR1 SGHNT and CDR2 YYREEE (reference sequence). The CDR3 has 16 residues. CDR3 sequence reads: CASSSGTSGRIGEQYF. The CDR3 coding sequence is TGTGCCAGCAGCTCCGGGACTAGCGGGAGAATTGGCGAGCAGTACTTC.

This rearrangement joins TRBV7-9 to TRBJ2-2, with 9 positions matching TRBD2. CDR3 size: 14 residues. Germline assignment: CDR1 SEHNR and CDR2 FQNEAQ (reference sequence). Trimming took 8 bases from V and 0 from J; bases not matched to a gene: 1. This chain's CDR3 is CASASGTNTGELFF. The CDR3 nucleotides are TGTGCCAGCGCTAGCGGGACGAACACCGGGGAGCTGTTTTTT.

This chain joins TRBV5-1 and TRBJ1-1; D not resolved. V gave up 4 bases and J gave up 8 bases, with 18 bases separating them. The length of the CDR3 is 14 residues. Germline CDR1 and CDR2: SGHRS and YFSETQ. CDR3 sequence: CASSPLNGPNEAFF. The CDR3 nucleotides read TGCGCCAGCAGCCCACTGAATGGGCCTAACGAAGCTTTCTTT.

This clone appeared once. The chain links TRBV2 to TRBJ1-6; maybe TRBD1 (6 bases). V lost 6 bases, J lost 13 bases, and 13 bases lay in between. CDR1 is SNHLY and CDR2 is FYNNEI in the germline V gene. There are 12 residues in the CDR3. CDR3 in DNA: TGTGCCAGCAGACAGGGTAGTCGTCCCCTCCACTTT. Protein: CASRQGSRPLHF. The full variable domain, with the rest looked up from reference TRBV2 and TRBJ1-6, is EPEVTQTPSHQVTQMGQEVILRCVPISNHLYFYWYRQILGQKVEFLVSFYNNEISEKSEIFDDQFSVERPDGSNFTLKIRSTKLEDSAMYFCASRQGSRPLHFGNGTRLTVT.

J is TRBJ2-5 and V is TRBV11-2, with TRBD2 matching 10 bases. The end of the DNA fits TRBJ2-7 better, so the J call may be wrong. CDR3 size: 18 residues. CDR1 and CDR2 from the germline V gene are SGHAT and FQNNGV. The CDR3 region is CASSLDSAGTSDTYEQYF. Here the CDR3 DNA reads TGTGCCAGCAGCTTAGATTCAGCCGGGACTAGCGACACCTACGAGCAGTACTTC.

In DNA form, the CDR3 reads TGTGCCAGCTCACTATTCGACAGGGTCTCAGATACGCAGTATTTT. Translation: CASSLFDRVSDTQYF. This chain connects TRBV18 to TRBJ2-3; TRBD1 matches at 7 bases. This CDR3 has 15 residues. J lost 4 bases, V lost 4 bases, and 8 bases had no gene match. Germline CDR1 is KGHSH and CDR2 is LQKENI.

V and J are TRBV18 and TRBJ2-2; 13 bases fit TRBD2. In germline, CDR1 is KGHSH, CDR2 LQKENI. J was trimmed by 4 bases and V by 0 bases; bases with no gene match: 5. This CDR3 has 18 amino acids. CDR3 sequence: CASSPPGLAGAGTGELFF. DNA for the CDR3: TGTGCCAGCTCACCACCCGGACTAGCGGGAGCCGGCACCGGGGAGCTGTTTTTT.

The CDR3 loop is CASSPDQWSYEQYF. The DNA for the CDR3 is TGTGCCAGCAGCCCCGACCAGTGGTCCTACGAGCAGTACTTC. The chain uses TRBV9 and TRBJ2-7; D not certain. Trimming removed 4 bases at V and 1 base at J, with 12 bases between. Germline V gives CDR1 SGDLS, CDR2 YYNGEE. The CDR3 is 14 residues long.

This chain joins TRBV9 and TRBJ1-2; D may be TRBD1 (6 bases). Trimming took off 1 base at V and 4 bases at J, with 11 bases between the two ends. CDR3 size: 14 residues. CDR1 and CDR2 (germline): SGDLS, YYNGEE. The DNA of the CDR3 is TGTGCCAGCAGCGTACAAGGGGGGCCCTATGGCTACACCTTC. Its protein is CASSVQGGPYGYTF.

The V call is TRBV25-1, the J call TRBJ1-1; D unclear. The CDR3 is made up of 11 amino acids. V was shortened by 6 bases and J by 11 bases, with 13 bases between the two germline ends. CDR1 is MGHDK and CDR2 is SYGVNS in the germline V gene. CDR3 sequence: CASRGNSKAFF. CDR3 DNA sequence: TGTGCCAGCAGGGGGAACAGTAAGGCTTTCTTT. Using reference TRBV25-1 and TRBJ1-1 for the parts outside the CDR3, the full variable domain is EADIYQTPRYLVIGTGKKITLECSQTMGHDKMYWYQQDPGMELHLIHYSYGVNSTEKGDLSSESTVSRIRTEHFPLTLESARPSHTSQYLCASRGNSKAFFGQGTRLTVV.

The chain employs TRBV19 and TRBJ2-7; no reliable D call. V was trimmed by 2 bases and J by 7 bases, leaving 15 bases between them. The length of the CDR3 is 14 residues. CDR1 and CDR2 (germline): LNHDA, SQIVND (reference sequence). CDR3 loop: CASSIRPPFGEQYF. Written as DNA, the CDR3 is TGTGCCAGTAGTATACGACCTCCTTTCGGGGAGCAGTACTTC.

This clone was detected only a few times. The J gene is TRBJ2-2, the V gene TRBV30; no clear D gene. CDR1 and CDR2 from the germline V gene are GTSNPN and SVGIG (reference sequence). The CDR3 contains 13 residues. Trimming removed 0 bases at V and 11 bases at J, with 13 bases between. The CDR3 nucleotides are TGTGCCTGGAGTGTCCCCCTTTCGAGAGAGCTGTTTTTT. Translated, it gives CAWSVPLSRELFF.

The CDR3 reads CASSSDRGSYNEQFF. In DNA form, the CDR3 reads TGTGCCAGCAGTTCTGACAGGGGGTCCTACAATGAGCAGTTCTTC. This sequence joins TRBV7-8 and TRBJ2-1; 9 nucleotides line up with TRBD1. The CDR3 has 15 amino acids. Trimming removed 6 bases from V and 1 base from J; junction bases left unmatched: 4. The germline CDR1 and CDR2 sequences are SGHVS and FQNEAQ.

The CDR3 loop reads CASSLGSGRKETQYF. The DNA of the CDR3 is TGCGCCAGCAGCTTGGGGTCCGGGCGGAAAGAGACCCAGTACTTC. The rearrangement uses TRBV5-1 and TRBJ2-5; no reliable D call. Germline CDR1 and CDR2: SGHRS and YFSETQ. V dropped 0 bases and J dropped 3 bases, with 12 bases sitting between them. CDR3 size: 15 residues.

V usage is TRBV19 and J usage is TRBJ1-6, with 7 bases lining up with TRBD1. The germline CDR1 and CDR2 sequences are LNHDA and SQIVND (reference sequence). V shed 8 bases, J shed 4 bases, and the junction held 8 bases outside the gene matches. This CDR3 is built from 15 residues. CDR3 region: CASGRVQGYNSPLHF. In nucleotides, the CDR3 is TGTGCCAGTGGGAGGGTACAGGGGTATAATTCACCCCTCCACTTT.

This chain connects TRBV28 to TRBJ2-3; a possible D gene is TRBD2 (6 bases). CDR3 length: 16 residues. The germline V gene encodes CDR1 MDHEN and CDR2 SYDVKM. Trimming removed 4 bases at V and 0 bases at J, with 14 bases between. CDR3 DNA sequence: TGTGCCAGCAGTTACGGGACTCTCAGTAGCACAGATACGCAGTATTTT. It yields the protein CASSYGTLSSTDTQYF.

As DNA, the CDR3 is TGCGCCAGCAGCCAAGCTGGCGGGGAGGGAAACACCATATATTTT. Its translation: CASSQAGGEGNTIYF. V and J are TRBV4-1 and TRBJ1-3; D is undetermined. Trimming removed 1 base at V and 4 bases at J, with 11 bases between. Germline assignment: CDR1 MGHRA and CDR2 YSYEKL. The CDR3 consists of 15 residues.

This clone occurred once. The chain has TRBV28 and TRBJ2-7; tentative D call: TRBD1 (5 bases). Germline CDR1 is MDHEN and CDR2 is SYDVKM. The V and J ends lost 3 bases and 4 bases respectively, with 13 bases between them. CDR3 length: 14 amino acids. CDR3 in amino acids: CASSFGDRRYEQYF. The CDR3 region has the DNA TGTGCCAGCAGTTTTGGAGACAGACGATACGAGCAGTACTTC.

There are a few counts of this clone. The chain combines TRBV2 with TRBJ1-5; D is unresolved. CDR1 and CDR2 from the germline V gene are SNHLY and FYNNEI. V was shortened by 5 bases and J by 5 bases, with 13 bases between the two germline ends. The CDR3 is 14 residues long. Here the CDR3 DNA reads TGTGCCAGCAGTCCCCGAACGTCATATCAGCCCCAGCATTTT. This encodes CASSPRTSYQPQHF.

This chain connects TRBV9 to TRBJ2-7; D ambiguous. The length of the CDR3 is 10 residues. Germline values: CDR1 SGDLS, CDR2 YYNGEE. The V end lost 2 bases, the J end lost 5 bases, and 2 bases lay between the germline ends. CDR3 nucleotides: TGTGCCAGCAGCGTCCACGAGCAGTACTTC. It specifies CASSVHEQYF.